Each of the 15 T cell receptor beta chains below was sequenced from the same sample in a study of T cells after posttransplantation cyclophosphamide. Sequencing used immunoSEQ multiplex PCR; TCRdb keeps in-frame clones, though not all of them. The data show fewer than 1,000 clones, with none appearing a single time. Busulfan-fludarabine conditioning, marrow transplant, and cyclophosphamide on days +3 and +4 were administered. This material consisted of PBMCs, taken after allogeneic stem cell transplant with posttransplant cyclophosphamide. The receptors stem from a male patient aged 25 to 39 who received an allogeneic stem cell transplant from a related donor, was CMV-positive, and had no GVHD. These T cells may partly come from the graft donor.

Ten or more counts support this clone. CDR3 in amino acids: CASSLQGSPLHF. The CDR3 DNA is TGTGCCAGCAGTTTACAGGGTTCACCCCTCCACTTT. This rearrangement joins TRBV6-6 to TRBJ1-6, with a tentative D call TRBD1 (6 bases). V lost 4 bases, J lost 9 bases, and 7 bases lay in between. The CDR3 totals 12 residues. Germline V gene lookup returns CDR1 MNHNY and CDR2 SVGAGI (reference sequence).

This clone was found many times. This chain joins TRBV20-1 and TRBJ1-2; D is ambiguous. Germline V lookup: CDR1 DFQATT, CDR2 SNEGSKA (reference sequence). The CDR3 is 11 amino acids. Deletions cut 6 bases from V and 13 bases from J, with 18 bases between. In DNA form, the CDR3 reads TGCAGTGCCCCCGAGCGGGCCCCCCGCACCTTC. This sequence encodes CSAPERAPRTF.

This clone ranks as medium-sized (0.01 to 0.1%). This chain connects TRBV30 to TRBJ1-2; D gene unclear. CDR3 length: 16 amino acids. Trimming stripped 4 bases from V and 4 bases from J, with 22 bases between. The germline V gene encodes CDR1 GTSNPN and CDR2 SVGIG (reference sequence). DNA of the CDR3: TGTGCCTGGATCCTAAGAGAAAGGGTCGGATCCTATGGCTACACCTTC. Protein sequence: CAWILRERVGSYGYTF. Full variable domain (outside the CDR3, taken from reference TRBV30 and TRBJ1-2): SQTIHQWPATLVQPVGSPLSLECTVEGTSNPNLYWYRQAAGRGLQLLFYSVGIGQISSEVPQNLSASRPQDRQFILSSKKLLLSDSGFYLCAWILRERVGSYGYTFGSGTRLTVV.

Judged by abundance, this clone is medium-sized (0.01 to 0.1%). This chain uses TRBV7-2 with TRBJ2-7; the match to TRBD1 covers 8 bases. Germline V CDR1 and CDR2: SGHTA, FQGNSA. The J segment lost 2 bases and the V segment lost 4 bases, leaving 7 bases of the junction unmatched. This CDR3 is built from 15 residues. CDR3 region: CASSSVPGGTYEQYF. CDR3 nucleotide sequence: TGTGCCAGCAGCTCGGTGCCAGGGGGCACCTACGAGCAGTACTTC.

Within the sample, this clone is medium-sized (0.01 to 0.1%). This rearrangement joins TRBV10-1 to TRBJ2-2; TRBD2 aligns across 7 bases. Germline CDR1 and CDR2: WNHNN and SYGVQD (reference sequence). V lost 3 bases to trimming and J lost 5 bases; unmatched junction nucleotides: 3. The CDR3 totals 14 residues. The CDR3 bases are TGCGCCAGCAGTGATCCCGGGGGGACCGGGGAGCTGTTTTTT. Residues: CASSDPGGTGELFF.

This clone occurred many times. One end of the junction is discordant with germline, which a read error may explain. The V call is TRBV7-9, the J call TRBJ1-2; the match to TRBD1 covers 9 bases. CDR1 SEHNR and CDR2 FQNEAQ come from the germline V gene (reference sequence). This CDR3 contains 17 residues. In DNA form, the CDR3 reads TGTGCCAGCAGCCGCGCCTACAGGGGGCCCTCCAACTATGGCTGCACCTTC. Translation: CASSRAYRGPSNYGCTF.

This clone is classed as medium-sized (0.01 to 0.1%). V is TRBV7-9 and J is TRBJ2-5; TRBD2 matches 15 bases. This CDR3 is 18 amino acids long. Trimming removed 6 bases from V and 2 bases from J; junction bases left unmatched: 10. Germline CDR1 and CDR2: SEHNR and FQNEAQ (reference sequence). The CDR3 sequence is CASSSPGLAGGSQETQYF. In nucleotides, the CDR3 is TGTGCCAGCAGTTCTCCGGGACTAGCGGGAGGTAGTCAAGAGACCCAGTACTTC.

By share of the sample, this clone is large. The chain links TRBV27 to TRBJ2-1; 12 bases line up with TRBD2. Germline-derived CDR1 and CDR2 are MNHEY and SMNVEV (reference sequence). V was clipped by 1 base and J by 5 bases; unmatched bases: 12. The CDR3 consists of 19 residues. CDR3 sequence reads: CASSLFPSSGRAVHNEQFF. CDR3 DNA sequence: TGTGCCAGCAGTTTATTCCCCTCTAGCGGGAGGGCCGTTCACAATGAGCAGTTCTTC.

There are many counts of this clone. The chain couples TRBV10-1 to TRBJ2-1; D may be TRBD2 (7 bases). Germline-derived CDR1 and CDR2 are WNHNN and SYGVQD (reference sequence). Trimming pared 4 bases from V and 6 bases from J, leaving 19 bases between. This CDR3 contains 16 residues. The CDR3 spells CASSATKGGTGNEQFF. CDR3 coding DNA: TGCGCCAGCAGTGCCACGAAGGGGGGGACCGGCAATGAGCAGTTCTTC.

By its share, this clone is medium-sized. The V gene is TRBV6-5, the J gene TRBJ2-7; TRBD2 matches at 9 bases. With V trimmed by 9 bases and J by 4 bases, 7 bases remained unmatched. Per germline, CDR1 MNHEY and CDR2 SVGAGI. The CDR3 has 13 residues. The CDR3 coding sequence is TGTGCCAGTCAGATTAGCGGGAGTTACGAGCAGTACTTC. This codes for CASQISGSYEQYF.

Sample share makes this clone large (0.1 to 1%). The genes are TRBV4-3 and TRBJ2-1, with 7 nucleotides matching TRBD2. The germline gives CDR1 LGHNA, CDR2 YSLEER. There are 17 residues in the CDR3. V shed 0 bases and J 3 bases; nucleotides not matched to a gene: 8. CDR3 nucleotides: TGCGCCAGCAGCCAAGAGCATCTAGCGGCTTTCTACAATGAGCAGTTCTTC. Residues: CASSQEHLAAFYNEQFF.

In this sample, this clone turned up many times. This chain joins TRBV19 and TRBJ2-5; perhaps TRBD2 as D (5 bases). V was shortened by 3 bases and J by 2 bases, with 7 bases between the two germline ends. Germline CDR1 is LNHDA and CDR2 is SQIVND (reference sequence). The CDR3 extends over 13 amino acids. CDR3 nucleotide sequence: TGTGCCAGTAGTATGAGACTACAAGAGACCCAGTACTTC. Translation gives CASSMRLQETQYF.

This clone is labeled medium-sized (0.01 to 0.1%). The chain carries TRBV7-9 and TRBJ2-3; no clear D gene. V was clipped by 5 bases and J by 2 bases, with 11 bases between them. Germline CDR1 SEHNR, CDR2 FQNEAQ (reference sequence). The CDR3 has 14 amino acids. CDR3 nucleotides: TGTGCCAGCAGCGGTGGAACAGTCACAGATACGCAGTATTTT. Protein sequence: CASSGGTVTDTQYF.

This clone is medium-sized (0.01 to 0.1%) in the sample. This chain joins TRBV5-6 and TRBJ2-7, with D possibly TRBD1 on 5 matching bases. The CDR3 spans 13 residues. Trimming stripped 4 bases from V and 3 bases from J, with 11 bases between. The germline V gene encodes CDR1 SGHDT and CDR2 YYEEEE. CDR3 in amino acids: CASSPAGRYEQYF. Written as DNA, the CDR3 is TGTGCCAGCAGCCCGGCAGGGCGCTACGAGCAGTACTTC. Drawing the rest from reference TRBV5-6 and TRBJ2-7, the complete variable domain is DAGVTQSPTHLIKTRGQQVTLRCSPKSGHDTVSWYQQALGQGPQFIFQYYEEEERQRGNFPDRFSGHQFPNYSSELNVNALLLGDSALYLCASSPAGRYEQYFGPGTRLTVT.

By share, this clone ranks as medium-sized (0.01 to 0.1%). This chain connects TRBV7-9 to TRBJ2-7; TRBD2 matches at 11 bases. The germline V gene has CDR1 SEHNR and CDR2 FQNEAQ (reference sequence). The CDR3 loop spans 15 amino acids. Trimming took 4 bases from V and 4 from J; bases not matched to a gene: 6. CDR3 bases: TGTGCCAGCAGCTCAGAGCCTAGCGGGAGGTACGAGCAGTACTTC. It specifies CASSSEPSGRYEQYF.